The next 27 T cell receptor beta chains were all read from a single sample in a study of CD8+ T cells in alopecia areata. CD25+CD127- cells were sorted from CD4+ cells in four or five patients. cDNA reverse transcribed from extracted RNA served as the sequencing template. The table came from immunoSEQ multiplex PCR; TCRdb's copy has only in-frame clones and leaves some out. This sample yields around 8,000 clones, of which 70% to 85% are seen a single time; about 2.9% belongs to the top ten. Sequenced: CD4+ Tregs sorted from blood. These receptors all come from a human donor with alopecia areata.

This clone came up a few times. The same CDR3 arises from other DNA sequences in this sample as well. The chain carries TRBV5-8 and TRBJ2-7; tentatively, D is TRBD2 (7 bases). The CDR3 length is 14 residues. With 4 bases removed from V and 4 bases from J, the gap between germline ends came to 15 bases. The germline V gene has CDR1 SGHTS and CDR2 YDEGEE. The CDR3 region has the DNA TGTGCCAGCAGCCACTACAGGGAGGGATACGAGCAGTACTTC. Protein product: CASSHYREGYEQYF.

The chain joins TRBV29-1 to TRBJ2-5; TRBD1 or TRBD2 may be the D gene (7 bases each). This CDR3 comprises 12 residues. Trimming pared 5 bases from V and 4 bases from J, leaving 11 bases between. The germline V gene encodes CDR1 SQVTM and CDR2 ANQGSEA. In DNA, the CDR3 is TGCAGCGTTAGCGGGACAGTAGAGACCCAGTACTTC. Amino acids: CSVSGTVETQYF.

The chain is built from TRBV28 and TRBJ2-7; no firm D call. The CDR3 contains 14 residues. Per the germline V gene, CDR1 is MDHEN and CDR2 is SYDVKM. V lost 8 bases and J lost 5, with 19 bases in between. CDR3: CASAPRWPVDEQYF. The CDR3 DNA follows: TGTGCCAGCGCGCCCCGGTGGCCCGTGGACGAGCAGTACTTC. Looking up the rest from reference TRBV28 and TRBJ2-7 gives the full variable domain: DVKVTQSSRYLVKRTGEKVFLECVQDMDHENMFWYRQDPGLGLRLIYFSYDVKMKEKGDIPEGYSVSREKKERFSLILESASTNQTSMYLCASAPRWPVDEQYFGPGTRLTVT.

This chain joins TRBV14 and TRBJ2-5, with TRBD1 identical over 10 bases. The germline gives CDR1 SGHDN, CDR2 FVKESK. V lost 4 bases and J lost 3; bases outside the gene matches: 5. This CDR3 spans 15 amino acids. The CDR3: CASSRRGQGEETQYF. CDR3 nucleotide sequence: TGTGCCAGCAGCCGCCGCGGACAGGGGGAAGAGACCCAGTACTTC.

The sample holds one count of this clone. The chain employs TRBV2 and TRBJ2-4; D is perhaps TRBD2 (6 bases). V was shortened by 7 bases and J by 0 bases, with 22 bases between the two germline ends. Germline V gives CDR1 SNHLY, CDR2 FYNNEI. The CDR3 contains 18 residues. The CDR3 DNA reads as TGTGCCAGCATCTCTTTGGGGTTTGTGCGGGAAGCCAAAAACATTCAGTACTTC. Translated, it gives CASISLGFVREAKNIQYF. Full variable domain (outside the CDR3, taken from reference TRBV2 and TRBJ2-4): EPEVTQTPSHQVTQMGQEVILRCVPISNHLYFYWYRQILGQKVEFLVSFYNNEISEKSEIFDDQFSVERPDGSNFTLKIRSTKLEDSAMYFCASISLGFVREAKNIQYFGAGTRLSVL.

This chain's CDR3 is CASSLSGGVYNEQFF. Written as DNA, the CDR3 is TGTGCCAGCAGCTTATCCGGGGGAGTCTACAATGAGCAGTTCTTC. The chain links TRBV7-2 to TRBJ2-1, with D possibly TRBD2 on 6 matching bases. The germline CDR1 and CDR2 sequences are SGHTA and FQGNSA. The length of the CDR3 is 15 residues. The germline V and J ends were trimmed by 2 bases and 3 bases, with 11 bases remaining between them.

The chain recombines TRBV2 with TRBJ1-2, with TRBD1 matching 7 bases. CDR1 and CDR2 (germline): SNHLY, FYNNEI. V was pared by 7 bases and J by 6 bases, with 14 bases of the junction left unmatched. The CDR3 has 15 residues. CDR3 in DNA: TGTGCCAGCACACCCCGGGGAGGGGGCTATGATGGCTACACCTTC. It encodes CASTPRGGGYDGYTF.

The rearrangement joins TRBV19 to TRBJ2-1; D gene unclear. CDR1 and CDR2 from the germline V gene are LNHDA and SQIVND (reference sequence). Trimming removed 4 bases at V and 11 bases at J, with 9 bases between. This CDR3 has 11 amino acids. The CDR3, as DNA: TGTGCCAGTAGTAGGGGATATCAGCAGTTCTTC. It yields the protein CASSRGYQQFF.

In this sample, this clone turned up once. The V gene is TRBV5-1, the J gene TRBJ2-5, with 9 bases fitting TRBD2. The germline CDR1 and CDR2 sequences are SGHRS and YFSETQ. The V segment lost 7 bases and the J segment 5 bases; nucleotides outside the gene matches: 9. The CDR3 has 14 amino acids. The DNA of the CDR3 is TGCGCCAGCCATAAGTCAAGCGGGGGGGAGACCCAGTACTTC. Translation: CASHKSSGGETQYF.

This sequence joins TRBV19 and TRBJ1-2, with D possibly TRBD1 on 5 matching bases. The CDR3 spans 14 residues. Trimming left V 3 bases short and J 6 bases short, with 14 bases between. The germline CDR1 and CDR2 sequences are LNHDA and SQIVND (reference sequence). The CDR3 coding sequence is TGTGCCAGTAGTATCGGGGGGGAGCTCGATGGCTACACCTTC. The encoded protein is CASSIGGELDGYTF.

CDR3 in DNA: TGCGCCAGCAGGAAAACGACTAGCGGGGGGACCTACGAGCAGTACTTC. Its protein product is CASRKTTSGGTYEQYF. The rearrangement uses TRBV10-2 and TRBJ2-7; 13 bases are a match to TRBD2. V was clipped by 6 bases and J by 2 bases; unmatched bases: 7. The CDR3 extends over 16 amino acids. Germline CDR1 WSHSY, CDR2 SAAADI.

The gene calls are TRBV4-1 and TRBJ2-4, with a possible D match to TRBD1 (6 bases). CDR3 length: 15 residues. Germline V CDR1 and CDR2: MGHRA, YSYEKL. V was shortened by 6 bases and J by 1 base, with 13 bases between the two germline ends. The CDR3 is CASSRAGDAKNIQYF. CDR3 DNA: TGCGCCAGCAGTCGAGCAGGGGATGCCAAAAACATTCAGTACTTC.

A single count supports this clone. CDR3 residues: CSVVAAGPPDTQYF. In DNA, the CDR3 is TGCAGCGTCGTAGCCGCCGGGCCGCCAGATACGCAGTATTTT. The J gene is TRBJ2-3, the V gene TRBV29-1; D gene ambiguous. This CDR3 comprises 14 residues. Germline V gives CDR1 SQVTM, CDR2 ANQGSEA. V was pared by 6 bases and J by 4 bases, with 17 bases between.

This clone was found a few times. The chain couples TRBV25-1 to TRBJ2-7; D gene uncertain. Germline V gives CDR1 MGHDK, CDR2 SYGVNS. The CDR3 runs to 11 residues. V lost 2 bases, J lost 4 bases, and 3 bases lay in between. The DNA of the CDR3 is TGTGCCAGCAGTGAAGCATACGAGCAGTACTTC. Amino acid sequence: CASSEAYEQYF.

This clone was found a few times. This chain links TRBV29-1 with TRBJ1-1; no reliable D call. This CDR3 is built from 14 residues. CDR1 is SQVTM and CDR2 is ANQGSEA in the germline V gene. The germline V and J ends were trimmed by 6 bases and 0 bases, with 14 bases remaining between them. This CDR3 is CSVARVSMNTEAFF. The CDR3, as DNA: TGCAGCGTCGCCCGGGTTAGTATGAACACTGAAGCTTTCTTT.

V usage is TRBV5-1 and J usage is TRBJ2-7; D call uncertain. The CDR3 contains 14 residues. Trimming left V 4 bases short and J 1 base short, with 12 bases between. Germline CDR1 reads SGHRS; CDR2 reads YFSETQ. In DNA, the CDR3 is TGCGCCAGCAGCCCCGGAAGTGCATCCTACGAGCAGTACTTC. Translating gives CASSPGSASYEQYF.

The CDR3 sequence is CASSLGQGAIYEQYF. CDR3 coding DNA: TGCGCCAGCAGCTTGGGACAGGGGGCCATCTACGAGCAGTACTTC. The chain couples TRBV5-1 to TRBJ2-7; 10 nucleotides agree with TRBD1. The CDR3 extends over 15 amino acids. V lost 0 bases, J lost 3 bases, and 3 bases stayed unmatched. CDR1 is SGHRS and CDR2 is YFSETQ in the germline V gene.

The chain joins TRBV7-3 to TRBJ1-1, with TRBD1 identical over 7 bases. The CDR3 spans 14 residues. The trim removed 4 bases at V and 2 bases at J, leaving 4 bases unmatched. Germline CDR1 reads SGHTA; CDR2 reads FQGTGA. The chain's CDR3 is CASSSQGGNTEAFF. CDR3 DNA: TGTGCCAGCAGCTCCCAGGGGGGAAACACTGAAGCTTTCTTT.

This chain links TRBV7-2 with TRBJ2-1; D possibly corresponds to TRBD2 (5 bases). The CDR3 contains 11 residues. The germline gives CDR1 SGHTA, CDR2 FQGNSA. V lost 6 bases and J lost 8, with 8 bases in between. The CDR3 loop reads CASSQRYEQFF. The DNA for the CDR3 is TGTGCCAGCAGTCAGCGGTATGAGCAGTTCTTC.

This chain joins TRBV7-3 and TRBJ2-1; D might be TRBD2 (6 bases). Germline loops: CDR1 SGHTA, CDR2 FQGTGA. Trimming left V 1 base short and J 8 bases short, with 24 bases between. The CDR3 totals 18 residues. The CDR3 protein is CASSLMGGVGGVGDEQFF. CDR3 coding DNA: TGTGCCAGCAGCTTAATGGGTGGGGTCGGCGGGGTCGGCGATGAGCAGTTCTTC.

This rearrangement joins TRBV4-1 to TRBJ2-1, with D perhaps matching TRBD1 (6 bases). The length of the CDR3 is 18 residues. The V end lost 4 bases, the J end lost 0 bases, and 19 bases lay between the germline ends. The V gene's germline CDR1 is MGHRA and CDR2 YSYEKL. CDR3 DNA: TGCGCCAGCAGCCCCCGGGGCCAGGGGAGTAACTCCTACAATGAGCAGTTCTTC. This encodes CASSPRGQGSNSYNEQFF.

The chain couples TRBV23-1 to TRBJ2-5; D may be TRBD2 (6 bases). TRBV23-1 is noted as an ORF with a role that remains uncertain. The germline V and J ends were trimmed by 1 base and 4 bases, with 19 bases remaining between them. The CDR3 runs 17 residues. CDR3 loop: CASSQFGTHERGETQYF. In DNA form, the CDR3 reads TGCGCCAGCAGTCAATTCGGGACTCACGAACGCGGAGAGACCCAGTACTTC.

The genes are TRBV5-6 and TRBJ2-4, with D possibly being TRBD1 or TRBD2 (5 bases each). Germline CDR1 reads SGHDT; CDR2 reads YYEEEE. Trimming took 4 bases from V and 1 from J, leaving 15 bases between them. The CDR3 covers 16 residues. CDR3 region: CASSVFRVAAKNIQYF. The CDR3 DNA reads as TGTGCCAGCAGCGTCTTCAGGGTAGCGGCCAAAAACATTCAGTACTTC.

This clone was seen only once. The chain joins TRBV18 to TRBJ2-2, with TRBD2 identical over 11 bases. Germline-derived CDR1 and CDR2 are KGHSH and LQKENI. The CDR3 runs 17 residues. Germline trimming cut 2 bases from V and 4 bases from J; bases unmatched to any gene: 6. In DNA form, the CDR3 reads TGTGCCAGCTCACCATCAGCGGGGACTAGCGGCACCGGGGAGCTGTTTTTT. This encodes CASSPSAGTSGTGELFF.

This clone has just a few counts. This sequence joins TRBV7-8 and TRBJ2-7; TRBD1 agrees at 8 bases. The CDR3 consists of 15 residues. Germline CDR1 and CDR2: SGHVS and FQNEAQ. The trim removed 5 bases at V and 0 bases at J, leaving 6 bases unmatched. As DNA, the CDR3 is TGTGCCAGCAGCCGTAGACAGGGGCCCTCCTACGAGCAGTACTTC. Its translation is CASSRRQGPSYEQYF.

Only a few counts were recorded for this clone. The chain is built from TRBV5-1 and TRBJ2-3; no clear D gene. The CDR3 is 11 residues long. V was shortened by 7 bases and J by 6 bases, with 9 bases between the two germline ends. CDR1 SGHRS and CDR2 YFSETQ come from the germline V gene. The CDR3 coding sequence is TGCGCCAGCCTACACTCGGATACGCAGTATTTT. Protein sequence: CASLHSDTQYF.

V usage is TRBV18 and J usage is TRBJ1-5; possible D gene TRBD1, 6 bases. The V end lost 2 bases, the J end lost 6 bases, and 11 bases lay between the germline ends. The CDR3 sequence is 14 residues long. The germline gives CDR1 KGHSH, CDR2 LQKENI. CDR3 sequence reads: CASSPATGTQPQHF. CDR3 nucleotides: TGTGCCAGCTCACCAGCTACAGGGACTCAGCCCCAGCATTTT. The whole variable domain, filled in from reference TRBV18 and TRBJ1-5, reads NAGVMQNPRHLVRRRGQEARLRCSPMKGHSHVYWYRQLPEEGLKFMVYLQKENIIDESGMPKERFSAEFPKEGPSILRIQQVVRGDSAAYFCASSPATGTQPQHFGDGTRLSIL.